One and the same sample provided the 18 T cell receptor beta chains below, sequenced in a study of metastatic and nonmetastatic thyroid tumors (dated by TCRdb to 2020 to 2021). None of the patients had been given any treatment before thyroid surgery. Library preparation employed PCR. TCRdb names Illumina HiSeq 4000 as the instrument used. TCRdb reprocessed the public reads (quality trimming at Q25 with fastp, clone calling with MiXCR) and kept in-frame beta chains. For this sample the table gives roughly 61,000 clones, of which more than 3.5% were detected only once. The ten largest make up about a fifth of the sample. Sequenced material: blood. The receptors were gathered from a female donor with papillary thyroid cancer or a benign thyroid nodule (not recorded which). Some clones in this sample may be carry-over from other donors' samples.

This clone showed up just a few times. The chain carries TRBV30 and TRBJ2-7, with D unclear. Between the trimmed V and J ends, which lost 2 bases and 5 bases, there was a span of 10 bases. This CDR3 contains 12 residues. Germline CDR1 and CDR2: GTSNPN and SVGIG (reference sequence). CDR3 in DNA: TGTGCCTGGAGTAAAACTGGGAACGAGCAGTACTTC. This translates into CAWSKTGNEQYF.

This clone came up many times. This chain links TRBV5-8 with TRBJ2-3; weak D call: TRBD2 (6 bases). Germline V gene sequence: CDR1 SGHTS, CDR2 YDEGEE. Trimming shortened V by 4 bases and J by 5 bases, and 23 bases separated the two germline ends. The CDR3 runs to 17 residues. The CDR3 sequence is CASSRLVGDFAGDTQYF. The CDR3 DNA reads as TGTGCCAGCAGCCGTCTTGTGGGGGACTTCGCCGGAGATACGCAGTATTTT.

This rearrangement joins TRBV19 to TRBJ2-5; D is possibly TRBD1 (6 bases). CDR3 length equals 12 residues. Germline lookup yields CDR1 LNHDA and CDR2 SQIVND (reference sequence). The CDR3 nucleotides are TGTTCTTCAGGGGAGACGGAAGAGACCCAGTACTTC. Amino acid sequence: CSSGETEETQYF.

This clone has more than one count but fewer than ten. The V call is TRBV28, the J call TRBJ1-1; D remains unclear. The CDR3 consists of 14 residues. Germline assignment: CDR1 MDHEN and CDR2 SYDVKM. V lost 4 bases and J lost 0, with 9 bases in between. CDR3 region: CASSSPALNTEAFF. In nucleotides, the CDR3 is TGTGCCAGCAGTTCGCCTGCGTTGAACACTGAAGCTTTCTTT.

This clone came up many times. The chain links TRBV6-1 to TRBJ2-7; D may match TRBD1 or TRBD2 (5 bases each). Trimming removed 6 bases at V and 7 bases at J, with 22 bases between. This CDR3 region has 15 residues. The V gene's germline CDR1 is MNHNS and CDR2 SASEGT. The CDR3 nucleotides are TGTGCCAGCAGCCCCCCCGTCACACGGGGCGGTGAGCAGTACTTC. Protein: CASSPPVTRGGEQYF.

This clone appeared many times. V is TRBV30 and J is TRBJ2-6; the match to TRBD1 covers 7 bases. The V and J ends lost 0 bases and 0 bases, in that order; junction bases with no gene match: 17. CDR1 is GTSNPN and CDR2 is SVGIG in the germline V gene (reference sequence). The CDR3 extends over 21 amino acids. This chain's CDR3 is CAWSVLGAWDSPFSGANVLTF. CDR3 nucleotide sequence: TGTGCCTGGAGTGTACTTGGCGCCTGGGACAGTCCTTTCTCTGGGGCCAACGTCCTGACTTTC.

This clone was seen ten or more times. The V call is TRBV20-1, the J call TRBJ2-7, with 15 bases matching TRBD2. The germline gives CDR1 DFQATT, CDR2 SNEGSKA (reference sequence). Trimming at V came to 4 bases and at J to 6 bases, leaving 7 bases not matched to a gene. This CDR3 spans 15 amino acids. CDR3 nucleotides: TGCAGTGCTAACCCGGGACTAGCGGGAGGAAGCGAGCAGTACTTC. It translates to CSANPGLAGGSEQYF.

This clone was seen repeatedly, ten times or more. J is TRBJ1-6 and V is TRBV27; D may be TRBD1 (6 bases). The V gene lost 8 bases and the J gene lost 9 bases, with 14 bases spanning the gap. CDR1 is MNHEY, CDR2 SMNVEV, per germline (reference sequence). The CDR3 spans 13 residues. The CDR3 sequence: CASGGQAVSPLHF. CDR3 bases: TGTGCCAGCGGGGGGCAGGCTGTTTCACCCCTCCACTTT.

The sample holds many counts of this clone. The chain has TRBV20-1 and TRBJ2-7; D uncertain. There are 12 residues in the CDR3. The V gene's germline CDR1 is DFQATT and CDR2 SNEGSKA (reference sequence). V was cut by 1 base and J by 4 bases, with 8 bases left in between. CDR3 nucleotide sequence: TGCAGTGCTAGAGGGGCGCGTTACGAGCAGTACTTC. Encoded protein: CSARGARYEQYF.

This rearrangement joins TRBV6-1 to TRBJ2-7, with 13 positions matching TRBD2. CDR3 length equals 15 residues. The germline V gene encodes CDR1 MNHNS and CDR2 SASEGT. J was trimmed by 3 bases and V by 2 bases; bases with no gene match: 1. The CDR3 coding sequence is TGTGCCAGCAGTGAAAGGACTAGCGGGAGCTACGAGCAGTACTTC. Translated, it gives CASSERTSGSYEQYF.

This clone was seen a few times. The rearrangement links TRBV5-1 to TRBJ2-7; TRBD1 might be the D (5 bases). This CDR3 spans 11 amino acids. The germline V gene has CDR1 SGHRS and CDR2 YFSETQ. Trimming took off 5 bases at V and 5 bases at J, with 8 bases between the two ends. Written as DNA, the CDR3 is TGCGCCAGCAGGAAAGGGGACGAGCAGTACTTC. The encoded protein is CASRKGDEQYF.

The chain uses TRBV6-2 or TRBV6-3 and TRBJ2-1; D tentatively reads TRBD1 or TRBD2 (6 bases each). This CDR3 contains 19 residues. The germline V gene encodes CDR1 MNHEY and CDR2 SVGEGT. Trimming pared 6 bases from V and 3 bases from J, leaving 27 bases between. The CDR3 loop reads CASRGGQGRSRGHYNEQFF. The CDR3, as DNA: TGTGCCAGCAGAGGGGGGCAGGGGAGGTCTAGAGGCCACTACAATGAGCAGTTCTTC.

The chain combines TRBV13 with TRBJ1-4, with D possibly matching TRBD1 (5 bases). CDR1 is PRHDT and CDR2 is FYEKMQ in the germline V gene (reference sequence). The ends were cut back, 3 bases at V and 4 bases at J, with 15 bases in the middle. The CDR3 is made up of 16 amino acids. The CDR3 here is CASSFQPQGNNEKLFF. The CDR3, as DNA: TGTGCCAGCAGCTTCCAGCCCCAGGGAAATAATGAAAAACTGTTTTTT.

This clone has ten or more counts. The chain links TRBV12-5 to TRBJ1-1, with D unresolved. Looked up from germline, CDR1 is LGHNT and CDR2 is FRNRAP. V was trimmed by 2 bases and J by 2 bases, leaving 6 bases between them. CDR3 length: 13 amino acids. The CDR3 sequence: CASGLQENTEAFF. The DNA for the CDR3 is TGTGCTAGTGGTTTGCAGGAAAACACTGAAGCTTTCTTT.

Notes on this clone: The junction and the germline gene differ at one end; a read error may be behind it. The rearrangement links TRBV11-2 to TRBJ2-7; D is unclear. The germline V gene has CDR1 SGHAT and CDR2 FQNNGV. The CDR3 length is 13 residues. CDR3 loop: CASNLSSVHGQYF. The CDR3 bases are TGTGCCAGCAACTTATCCAGCGTCCACGGTCAGTACTTC.

This clone was observed many times. The chain combines TRBV12-3 or TRBV12-4 with TRBJ1-3; D may be TRBD1 (6 bases). The CDR3 runs 15 residues. The ends were cut back, 2 bases at V and 2 bases at J, with 10 bases in the middle. The CDR3, as DNA: TGTGCCAGCAGTTTACGGGGGGCGCCTGGAAACACCATATATTTT. Protein: CASSLRGAPGNTIYF.

This clone was detected ten times or more. The CDR3 protein is CASSPRGAGNTGELFF. The DNA for the CDR3 is TGTGCCAGCAGTCCCCGGGGAGCGGGTAACACCGGGGAGCTGTTTTTT. This rearrangement joins TRBV28 to TRBJ2-2, with D possibly matching TRBD2 (6 bases). Germline V gene lookup returns CDR1 MDHEN and CDR2 SYDVKM. Trimming took 5 bases from V and 2 from J, leaving 15 bases between them. The CDR3 has 16 residues.

This clone was observed a few times. The V and J genes are TRBV6-2 or TRBV6-3 and TRBJ1-6; D is ambiguous. This CDR3 region has 14 residues. Trimming cost V 5 bases and J 1 base, with 6 bases left between them. The germline gives CDR1 MNHEY, CDR2 SVGEGT. The CDR3 DNA is TGTGCCAGCAGTACTCGGTCCTATAATTCACCCCTCCACTTT. Protein product: CASSTRSYNSPLHF.